Listed below are T cell receptor beta chains from one sample, sequenced in a study of blood T cell repertoires in COVID-19. Clones were sequenced by immunoSEQ multiplex PCR, and TCRdb holds only the in-frame ones, with some missing. This sample has about 190,000 clones, with around 85% found just once. The sequenced material came from peripheral blood. These TCRs come from a woman in her 50s with acute or convalescent COVID-19. The CDR3 runs from the conserved cysteine through the conserved F or W. The D gene is left open where the match is weak. Clone size is not always given. Where it is, it says once, few, many or a class for expanded clones.

v_gene	d_gene	abundance	j_gene	CDR3aa	CDR3nt
TRBV6-5	.	.	TRBJ1-2	CASSSADSRGGYTF	TGTGCCAGCAGTTCCGCGGACAGCCGGGGAGGCTACACCTTC
TRBV5-4	.	.	TRBJ2-7	CASSPGQPLSSYEQYF	TGTGCCAGCAGCCCTGGACAGCCACTGAGCTCCTACGAGCAGTACTTC
TRBV9	TRBD1	.	TRBJ1-3	CASSVFDRAGNTIYF	TGTGCCAGCAGCGTATTCGACAGGGCTGGAAACACCATATATTTT
TRBV15	TRBD2	once	TRBJ2-1	CATSRSLAGVWNEQFF	TGTGCCACCAGCAGATCCCTAGCGGGGGTCTGGAATGAGCAGTTCTTC
TRBV30	.	.	TRBJ2-2	CAWKIVQGNTGELFF	TGTGCCTGGAAGATCGTTCAGGGAAACACCGGGGAGCTGTTTTTT
TRBV11-2	TRBD2	.	TRBJ2-7	CASSPPTSGVGEQYF	TGTGCCAGCAGCCCGCCGACTAGCGGGGTGGGCGAGCAGTACTTC
TRBV7-8	TRBD2	.	TRBJ2-3	CASSLGTSGRADTQYF	TGTGCCAGCAGCTTAGGGACTAGCGGGAGGGCAGATACGCAGTATTTT
TRBV9	TRBD2	once	TRBJ2-1	CASSPRLAGKGEQFF	TGTGCCAGCAGCCCCCGACTAGCGGGAAAGGGCGAGCAGTTCTTC
TRBV11-2	.	.	TRBJ1-1	CASSLETARWTEAFF	TGTGCCAGCAGCTTAGAGACAGCCCGTTGGACTGAAGCTTTCTTT
TRBV28	.	.	TRBJ1-1	CASRTYGGGRNTEAFF	TGTGCCAGCAGAACTTACGGGGGGGGCCGGAACACTGAAGCTTTCTTT
TRBV6-4	.	.	TRBJ2-1	CASSEGGGVLQFF	TGTGCCAGCAGTGAGGGAGGGGGGGTGCTGCAGTTCTTC
TRBV10-2	TRBD2	.	TRBJ2-5	CASSSGTSGRGGTQYF	TGCGCCAGTTCATCCGGGACTAGCGGGAGGGGGGGGACCCAGTACTTC
TRBV29-1	.	.	TRBJ2-7	CSVDSPVTYEQYF	TGCAGCGTTGACTCCCCGGTTACCTACGAGCAGTACTTC
TRBV20-1	.	.	TRBJ1-1	CSARKFGEAFF	TGCAGTGCCAGGAAGTTCGGTGAAGCTTTCTTT
TRBV6-5	TRBD2	.	TRBJ2-7	CASRLAGPTYEQYF	TGTGCCAGCAGACTAGCGGGGCCCACCTACGAGCAGTACTTC
TRBV5-1	.	.	TRBJ2-7	CASSSIPQGSEQYF	TGCGCCAGCAGCTCCATTCCCCAGGGTTCGGAGCAGTACTTC
TRBV2	TRBD1	.	TRBJ1-1	CASRDRVRTEAFF	TGTGCCAGCAGAGACAGGGTAAGGACTGAAGCTTTCTTT
TRBV19	.	.	TRBJ2-7	CASSPSGVTYEQYF	TGTGCCAGTAGTCCCTCCGGGGTGACCTACGAGCAGTACTTC
TRBV28	.	.	TRBJ1-2	CASSLRQINIRYGYTF	TGTGCCAGCAGTTTGAGGCAGATAAATATAAGATATGGCTACACCTTC
TRBV6-2/TRBV6-3	.	few	TRBJ2-2	CASSYSGLTGELFF	TGTGCCAGCAGTTACTCGGGCCTCACCGGGGAGCTGTTTTTT
TRBV7-8	TRBD2	.	TRBJ2-3	CASSRPGGDTQYF	TGTGCCAGCAGCCGCCCGGGAGGGGATACGCAGTATTTT
TRBV18	TRBD2	.	TRBJ2-1	CASSLSSGPYNEQFF	TGTGCCAGCTCACTATCTAGCGGGCCCTACAATGAGCAGTTCTTC
TRBV4-3	.	.	TRBJ2-1	CASSQDHGRSVSYNEQFF	TGCGCCAGCAGCCAAGATCATGGAAGAAGCGTCTCCTACAATGAGCAGTTCTTC
TRBV27	TRBD1	once	TRBJ1-5	CASSPQGGAFFPQHF	TGTGCCAGCAGTCCCCAAGGGGGCGCGTTCTTTCCCCAGCATTTT
TRBV19	.	.	TRBJ2-7	CASSIADSPYEQYF	TGTGCCAGTAGTATTGCGGACAGTCCCTACGAGCAGTACTTC
TRBV6-2/TRBV6-3	.	.	TRBJ2-7	CASSPGEAYEQYF	TGTGCCAGCAGTCCGGGAGAAGCCTACGAGCAGTACTTC
TRBV30	.	.	TRBJ2-1	CAWSGDYEQFF	TGTGCCTGGAGCGGTGATTATGAGCAGTTCTTC
TRBV3-1/TRBV3-2	TRBD1	.	TRBJ2-1	CASSLLGQGNEQFF	TGTGCCAGCAGCCTCCTAGGACAGGGCAATGAGCAGTTCTTC
TRBV27	.	.	TRBJ2-7	CASSLAGAYEQYF	TGTGCCAGCAGTTTAGCAGGGGCCTACGAGCAGTACTTC
TRBV2	TRBD1	once	TRBJ1-2	CASSQQGAYGYTF	TGTGCCAGCAGTCAACAGGGGGCCTATGGCTACACCTTC
TRBV19	TRBD1	few	TRBJ1-5	CASSTTGNQPQHF	TGTGCCAGTAGTACGACAGGGAATCAGCCCCAGCATTTT
TRBV6-5	.	.	TRBJ2-1	CASNRSPSYNEQFF	TGTGCCAGCAACAGGTCACCCTCCTACAATGAGCAGTTCTTC
TRBV6-5	TRBD2	.	TRBJ2-7	CASSSGLAGGHEQYF	TGTGCCAGCAGCTCGGGACTAGCGGGAGGTCACGAGCAGTACTTC
TRBV19	TRBD1	.	TRBJ1-5	CASSMGTVGWSNQPQHF	TGTGCCAGTAGTATGGGGACAGTAGGATGGAGCAATCAGCCCCAGCATTTT
TRBV5-4	TRBD1	few	TRBJ1-1	CASSRWDRRGTEAFF	TGTGCCAGCAGCCGATGGGACAGGCGGGGGACTGAAGCTTTCTTT
TRBV21-1	.	.	TRBJ1-2	CASSRGPGYGYTF	TGTGCCAGCAGCAGGGGGCCAGGGTATGGCTACACCTTC
TRBV7-8	TRBD2	.	TRBJ2-7	CASSGRRREVPSYEQYF	TGTGCCAGCAGCGGCCGCCGGCGGGAGGTTCCCTCCTACGAGCAGTACTTC
TRBV10-3	.	.	TRBJ1-5	CAISPRGSNQPQHF	TGTGCCATCAGTCCCAGGGGAAGCAATCAGCCCCAGCATTTT
TRBV11-2	.	.	TRBJ2-3	CASCRERKDTQYF	TGTGCCAGCTGCCGCGAGAGAAAGGATACGCAGTATTTT
TRBV18	TRBD2	.	TRBJ2-7	CASSPWTGGAYEQYF	TGTGCCAGCTCACCATGGACGGGAGGGGCCTACGAGCAGTACTTC
TRBV5-6	TRBD2	.	TRBJ2-5	CASSQDSGRATQYF	TGTGCCAGCAGCCAGGACAGCGGGAGGGCGACCCAGTACTTC
TRBV5-5	.	.	TRBJ1-2	CASSLRSSPRGYTF	TGTGCCAGCAGCTTAAGGTCTAGCCCTCGAGGCTACACCTTC
TRBV5-1	.	.	TRBJ1-1	CASSLARGNTEAFF	TGCGCCAGCAGCTTGGCCCGAGGGAACACTGAAGCTTTCTTT
TRBV18	TRBD1	.	TRBJ1-4	CASSPNRGMDEKLFF	TGTGCCAGCTCACCGAACAGGGGGATGGATGAAAAACTGTTTTTT
TRBV2	.	.	TRBJ2-1	CASSTRSSPQFF	TGTGCCAGCAGTACCCGCAGTTCTCCGCAGTTCTTC
TRBV11-3	.	.	TRBJ2-7	CASSPREGPYEQYF	TGTGCCAGCAGCCCCCGGGAAGGACCCTACGAGCAGTACTTC
TRBV11-2	.	.	TRBJ1-2	CASSNQTPLRNYGYTF	TGTGCCAGCAGTAATCAGACACCCCTTCGCAACTATGGCTACACCTTC
TRBV18	TRBD1	.	TRBJ2-3	CASSRTGGGTDTQYF	TGTGCCAGCTCACGCACAGGGGGCGGCACAGATACGCAGTATTTT
TRBV28	TRBD1	.	TRBJ1-4	CASSTSQGVANEKLFF	TGTGCCAGCAGTACGTCTCAGGGGGTCGCTAATGAAAAACTGTTTTTT
TRBV12-5	TRBD1	few	TRBJ1-1	CASGSWTGLNTEAFF	TGTGCTAGTGGTTCATGGACAGGGTTGAACACTGAAGCTTTCTTT
TRBV2	.	.	TRBJ2-7	CASSEGRQIDYEQYF	TGTGCCAGCAGTGAAGGGCGGCAAATCGACTACGAGCAGTACTTC
TRBV25-1	.	.	TRBJ1-1	CASSARDFGTEAFF	TGTGCCAGCAGTGCTCGGGACTTTGGGACTGAAGCTTTCTTT
TRBV7-8	.	once	TRBJ2-1	CASSLEGQRNEQFF	TGTGCCAGCAGCTTAGAGGGCCAGCGGAATGAGCAGTTCTTC